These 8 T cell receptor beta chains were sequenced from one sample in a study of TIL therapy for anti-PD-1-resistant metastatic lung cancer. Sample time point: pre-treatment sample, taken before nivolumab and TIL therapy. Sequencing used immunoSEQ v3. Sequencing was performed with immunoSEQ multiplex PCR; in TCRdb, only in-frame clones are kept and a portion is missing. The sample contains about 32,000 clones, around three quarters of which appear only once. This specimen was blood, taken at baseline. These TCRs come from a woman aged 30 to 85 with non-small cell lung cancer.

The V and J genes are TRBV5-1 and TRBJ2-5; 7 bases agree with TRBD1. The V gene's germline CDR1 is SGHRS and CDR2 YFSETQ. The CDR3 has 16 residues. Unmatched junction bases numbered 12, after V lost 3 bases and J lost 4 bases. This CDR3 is CASSSFRDRPGETQYF. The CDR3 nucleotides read TGCGCCAGCAGCTCCTTCCGGGACAGACCAGGAGAGACCCAGTACTTC.

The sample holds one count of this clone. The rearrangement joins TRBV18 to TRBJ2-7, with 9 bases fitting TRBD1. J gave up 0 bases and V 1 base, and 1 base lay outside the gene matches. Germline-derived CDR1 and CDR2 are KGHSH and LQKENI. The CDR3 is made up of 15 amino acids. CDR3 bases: TGTGCCAGCTCACCACGGACAGGGGTCTCCTACGAGCAGTACTTC. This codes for CASSPRTGVSYEQYF.

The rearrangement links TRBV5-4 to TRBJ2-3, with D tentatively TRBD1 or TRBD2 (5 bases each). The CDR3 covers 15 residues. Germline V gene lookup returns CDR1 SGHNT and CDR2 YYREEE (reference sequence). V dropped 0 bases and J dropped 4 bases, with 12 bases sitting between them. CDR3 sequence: CASSLAGRGADTQYF. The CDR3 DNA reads TGTGCCAGCAGCTTGGCGGGGAGAGGGGCAGATACGCAGTATTTT.

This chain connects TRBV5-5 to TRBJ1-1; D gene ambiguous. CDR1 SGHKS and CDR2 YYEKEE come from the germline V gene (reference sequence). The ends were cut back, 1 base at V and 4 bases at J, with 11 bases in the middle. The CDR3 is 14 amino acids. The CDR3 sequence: CASSLISRTTEAFF. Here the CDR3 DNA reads TGTGCCAGCAGCTTGATTTCCCGGACCACTGAAGCTTTCTTT.

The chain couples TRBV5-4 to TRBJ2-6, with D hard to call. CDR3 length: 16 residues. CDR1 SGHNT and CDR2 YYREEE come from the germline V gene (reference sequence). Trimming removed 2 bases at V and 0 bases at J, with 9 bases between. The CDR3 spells CASSFFTPSGANVLTF. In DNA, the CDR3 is TGTGCCAGCAGCTTTTTCACTCCCTCTGGGGCCAACGTCCTGACTTTC.

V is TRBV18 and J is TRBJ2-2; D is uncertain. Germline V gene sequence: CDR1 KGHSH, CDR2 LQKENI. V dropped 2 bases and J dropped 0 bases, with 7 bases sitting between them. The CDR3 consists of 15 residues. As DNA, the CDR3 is TGTGCCAGCTCACCAGGATTCGCGAACACCGGGGAGCTGTTTTTT. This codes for CASSPGFANTGELFF. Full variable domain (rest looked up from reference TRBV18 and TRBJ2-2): NAGVMQNPRHLVRRRGQEARLRCSPMKGHSHVYWYRQLPEEGLKFMVYLQKENIIDESGMPKERFSAEFPKEGPSILRIQQVVRGDSAAYFCASSPGFANTGELFFGEGSRLTVL.

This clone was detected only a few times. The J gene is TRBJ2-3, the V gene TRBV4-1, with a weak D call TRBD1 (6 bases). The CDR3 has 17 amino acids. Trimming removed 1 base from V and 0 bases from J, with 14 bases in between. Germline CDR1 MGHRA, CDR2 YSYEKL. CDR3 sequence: CASSQAQTGSSTDTQYF. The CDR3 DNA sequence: TGCGCCAGCAGCCAAGCACAGACAGGATCTAGCACAGATACGCAGTATTTT.

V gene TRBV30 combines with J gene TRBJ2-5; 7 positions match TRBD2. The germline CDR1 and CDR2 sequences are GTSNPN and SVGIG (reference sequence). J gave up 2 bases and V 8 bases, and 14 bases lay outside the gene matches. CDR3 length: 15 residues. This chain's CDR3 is CASRPPGTTQETQYF. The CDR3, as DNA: TGTGCCAGCCGTCCCCCCGGGACTACTCAAGAGACCCAGTACTTC.